Presented here are 24 T cell receptor beta chains from one specimen sequenced in a study of siplizumab effects on memory and regulatory T cells. Repertoires were generated with immunoSEQ multiplex PCR, while TCRdb's copy carries only in-frame clones and drops some. The sample gives approximately 100,000 clones, about 91% of which show up once; approximately 0.73% is in the top ten. The sequenced sample consisted of Tregs sorted from blood. The receptors come from a human donor in good health.

The J gene is TRBJ1-6, the V gene TRBV20-1; D remains ambiguous. The CDR3 totals 10 residues. V lost 0 bases, J lost 14 bases, and 5 bases lay in between. Germline loops: CDR1 DFQATT, CDR2 SNEGSKA (reference sequence). The CDR3 reads CSARDRTLHF. CDR3 bases: TGCAGTGCTAGAGATCGAACCCTCCACTTT.

The chain links TRBV29-1 to TRBJ2-3, with 8 bases identical to TRBD2. With 6 bases clipped from V and 1 base from J, the junction kept 3 bases outside the gene matches. Germline CDR1 SQVTM, CDR2 ANQGSEA. The CDR3 runs 13 residues. CDR3 DNA sequence: TGCAGCGTGATTAGCGGGGGCACAGATACGCAGTATTTT. It is translated as CSVISGGTDTQYF.

V gene TRBV6-6 combines with J gene TRBJ1-4; 8 bases map to TRBD1. Per germline, CDR1 MNHNY and CDR2 SVGAGI (reference sequence). The CDR3 covers 15 residues. Trimming took 7 bases from V and 1 from J; bases not matched to a gene: 5. The CDR3 DNA is TGTGCCAGCATTTTACAGGGGGGAACTAATGAAAAACTGTTTTTT. Amino acids: CASILQGGTNEKLFF.

DNA for the CDR3: TGCAGCGTTGAGGCCCGGGACAGGGGTTTTCGGACCGGGGAGCTGTTTTTT. Translated: CSVEARDRGFRTGELFF. This rearrangement joins TRBV29-1 to TRBJ2-2; 10 positions agree with TRBD1. Germline lookup yields CDR1 SQVTM and CDR2 ANQGSEA. This CDR3 is 17 amino acids long. Trimming at V came to 3 bases and at J to 5 bases, leaving 12 bases not matched to a gene.

This clone has a handful of counts. The J gene is TRBJ1-2, the V gene TRBV27, with 8 positions matching TRBD1. Germline lookup yields CDR1 MNHEY and CDR2 SMNVEV (reference sequence). With V trimmed by 4 bases and J by 2 bases, 3 bases remained unmatched. The CDR3 is made up of 14 amino acids. CDR3 coding DNA: TGTGCCAGCAGTTGGACAGGGTACAACTATGGCTACACCTTC. It specifies CASSWTGYNYGYTF.

The gene calls are TRBV25-1 and TRBJ1-2; tentative D call: TRBD1 (5 bases). Germline loops: CDR1 MGHDK, CDR2 SYGVNS. Trimming took off 4 bases at V and 4 bases at J, with 13 bases between the two ends. The CDR3 has 14 amino acids. CDR3 bases: TGTGCCAGCAGTGCCCAGTCCGGGGGCTATGGCTACACCTTC. Translation gives CASSAQSGGYGYTF.

The gene calls are TRBV6-1 and TRBJ1-4; D unclear. Germline CDR1 is MNHNS and CDR2 is SASEGT. V gave up 7 bases and J gave up 0 bases, with 9 bases separating them. This CDR3 contains 14 residues. CDR3 loop: CASKPTTTNEKLFF. The CDR3, as DNA: TGTGCCAGCAAGCCGACGACAACTAATGAAAAACTGTTTTTT.

This rearrangement joins TRBV6-5 to TRBJ2-7; the match to TRBD2 covers 10 bases. V dropped 5 bases and J dropped 2; count of bases not matched to a gene: 3. The CDR3 contains 14 residues. CDR1 and CDR2 from the germline V gene are MNHEY and SVGAGI. CDR3 in DNA: TGTGCCAGCAGTAGGACTAGCGGAACCTACGAGCAGTACTTC. Encoded protein: CASSRTSGTYEQYF.

This chain joins TRBV19 and TRBJ1-5; no reliable D call. The CDR3 extends over 14 amino acids. Per the germline V gene, CDR1 is LNHDA and CDR2 is SQIVND (reference sequence). The V end lost 7 bases, the J end lost 0 bases, and 10 bases lay between the germline ends. The CDR3 spells CASMVGYSNQPQHF. In DNA, the CDR3 is TGTGCCAGTATGGTCGGTTATAGCAATCAGCCCCAGCATTTT.

The chain couples TRBV19 to TRBJ1-1; 7 nucleotides align to TRBD1. Germline values: CDR1 LNHDA, CDR2 SQIVND (reference sequence). After removal of 8 bases from V and 1 base from J, the junction contained 10 bases not matched to a gene. CDR3 length: 15 amino acids. The CDR3 is CASCPMGTENTEAFF. The CDR3 nucleotides read TGTGCCAGTTGTCCGATGGGGACAGAGAACACTGAAGCTTTCTTT.

This chain connects TRBV19 to TRBJ2-7; TRBD2 matches 11 bases. CDR3 size: 14 residues. J lost 5 bases, V lost 6 bases, and 6 bases had no gene match. Germline CDR1 is LNHDA and CDR2 is SQIVND (reference sequence). In nucleotides, the CDR3 is TGTGCCAGTAGACAACTAGCGGGAGCGAACGAGCAGTACTTC. It encodes CASRQLAGANEQYF.

Regarding this clone: A read error may produce the germline difference seen at one junction end. V gene TRBV6-5 combines with J gene TRBJ2-7; D possibly corresponds to TRBD2 (6 bases). CDR1 and CDR2 from the germline V gene are MNHEY and SVGAGI. The CDR3 runs 14 residues. The CDR3 DNA follows: TGTGCCAGCAGTTACATAGGGAGGTCCTACGGGCAGTACTTC. Translating gives CASSYIGRSYGQYF.

The genes are TRBV7-6 and TRBJ2-2; weak D call: TRBD2 (6 bases). CDR1 SGHVS and CDR2 FNYEAQ come from the germline V gene. V dropped 4 bases and J dropped 2 bases, with 17 bases sitting between them. The CDR3 extends over 17 amino acids. CDR3 region: CASSSRGRQGNTGELFF. For the CDR3, the DNA is TGTGCCAGCAGCTCACGTGGGAGGCAGGGAAACACCGGGGAGCTGTTTTTT. The full variable domain, in which reference TRBV7-6 and TRBJ2-2 provide the parts outside the CDR3, is GAGVSQSPRYKVTKRGQDVALRCDPISGHVSLYWYRQALGQGPEFLTYFNYEAQQDKSGLPNDRFSAERPEGSISTLTIQRTEQRDSAMYRCASSSRGRQGNTGELFFGEGSRLTVL.

The chain carries TRBV7-9 and TRBJ1-1; D not certain. Germline V gene lookup returns CDR1 SEHNR and CDR2 FQNEAQ (reference sequence). Trimming stripped 4 bases from V and 7 bases from J, with 13 bases between. The CDR3 sequence is 13 residues long. In nucleotides, the CDR3 is TGTGCCAGCAGCTCCCCTAACACGGGTGAAGCTTTCTTT. Translated, it gives CASSSPNTGEAFF.

J is TRBJ2-3 and V is TRBV6-1; 9 positions agree with TRBD2. The junction had 17 bases not matched to a gene; V was cut back by 0 bases and J by 7 bases. CDR1 and CDR2 from the germline V gene are MNHNS and SASEGT. The CDR3 is 19 amino acids. The CDR3 reads CASSEAPLALAGVRNTQYF. The CDR3 DNA follows: TGTGCCAGCAGTGAAGCCCCTTTGGCGTTAGCGGGAGTAAGGAATACGCAGTATTTT.

V is TRBV6-5 and J is TRBJ1-2; D perhaps matches TRBD1 (5 bases). This CDR3 is built from 12 residues. Looked up from germline, CDR1 is MNHEY and CDR2 is SVGAGI. The V end was cut by 2 bases, the J end by 5 bases, with 6 bases between. The CDR3 coding sequence is TGTGCCAGCAGTTACAGGGGATATGGCTACACCTTC. As protein: CASSYRGYGYTF.

V and J are TRBV19 and TRBJ1-5; D is undetermined. The CDR3 runs to 14 residues. V dropped 7 bases and J dropped 3 bases, with 13 bases sitting between them. The V gene's germline CDR1 is LNHDA and CDR2 SQIVND (reference sequence). The CDR3 region has the DNA TGTGCCAGTATCGCGGACGGGGTCAATCAGCCCCAGCATTTT. Translating it yields CASIADGVNQPQHF.

As regards this clone: This CDR3 is also generated by other DNA sequences in the sample. The gene calls are TRBV2 and TRBJ1-3; no clear D gene. This CDR3 contains 12 residues. Germline-derived CDR1 and CDR2 are SNHLY and FYNNEI. Trimming left V 4 bases short and J 0 bases short, with 1 base between. CDR3 in DNA: TGTGCCAGCAGTGTCTCTGGAAACACCATATATTTT. This codes for CASSVSGNTIYF.

DNA for the CDR3: TGTGCCAGCAGTCAAACCGGGACAGCTGACGAAGTAACCGGGGAGCTGTTTTTT. Protein sequence: CASSQTGTADEVTGELFF. The rearrangement links TRBV5-6 to TRBJ2-2; TRBD1 matches at 7 bases. J lost 5 bases, V lost 5 bases, and 18 bases had no gene match. Germline loops: CDR1 SGHDT, CDR2 YYEEEE. CDR3 length: 18 residues.

This chain links TRBV10-3 with TRBJ2-7; D uncertain. Looked up from germline, CDR1 is ENHRY and CDR2 is SYGVKD. V was pared by 6 bases and J by 2 bases, with 5 bases between. CDR3 length equals 11 residues. The CDR3: CAIRQAYEQYF. In DNA, the CDR3 is TGTGCCATCAGGCAGGCCTACGAGCAGTACTTC.

V is TRBV9 and J is TRBJ1-1, with a weak D call TRBD1 (6 bases). Germline V lookup: CDR1 SGDLS, CDR2 YYNGEE. CDR3 length equals 16 residues. The V gene lost 1 base and the J gene lost 1 base, with 14 bases spanning the gap. This CDR3 reads CASSVSGQGQNTEAFF. The CDR3 coding sequence is TGTGCCAGCAGCGTATCCGGGCAGGGACAGAACACTGAAGCTTTCTTT.

V gene TRBV7-9 combines with J gene TRBJ1-2; D ambiguous. This CDR3 is built from 14 residues. The germline V gene encodes CDR1 SEHNR and CDR2 FQNEAQ (reference sequence). V was cut by 5 bases and J by 4 bases, with 14 bases left in between. CDR3 in amino acids: CASSHNTDVYGYTF. For the CDR3, the DNA is TGTGCCAGCAGCCATAATACGGACGTCTATGGCTACACCTTC.

Note on this clone: Other nucleotide sequences from this sample produce the same CDR3. The chain recombines TRBV19 with TRBJ2-3; 13 nucleotides line up with TRBD2. Germline CDR1 LNHDA, CDR2 SQIVND (reference sequence). This CDR3 contains 16 residues. V trimming: 5 bases; J trimming: 5 bases; junction bases outside the gene matches: 7. CDR3 in DNA: TGTGCCAGTAGTTCATCGACTAGCGGGAGGAGAGATACGCAGTATTTT. Encoded protein: CASSSSTSGRRDTQYF.

On this clone itself: The limits of the CDR3 on the DNA are not certain, so only TCRdb's listed CDR3 is given. V is TRBV9 and J is TRBJ1-3. Inclusive of both ends, the CDR3 amounts to 14 amino acids. Per germline, CDR1 SGDLS and CDR2 YYNGEE. The CDR3: CASSVSVPGNTIYF.